These 21 T cell receptor beta chains originate from one sample sequenced in a study of stem cell transplantation in POMP-related autoinflammatory disease. Clones were sequenced by immunoSEQ multiplex PCR, and TCRdb holds only the in-frame ones, with some missing. In the table there are some 65,000 clones, roughly 90% of which are singletons. The specimen comprised CD4+ T cells from PBMCs, sampled after stem cell transplantation. The receptors shown here come from a human patient with POMP-related autoinflammation and immune dysregulation (PRAID). Part of the T cell pool may stem from the graft donor.

The chain carries TRBV28 and TRBJ1-1; D perhaps matches TRBD1 (6 bases). This CDR3 contains 15 residues. CDR1 is MDHEN, CDR2 SYDVKM, per germline. V lost 8 bases and J 4 bases, leaving 20 bases between the germline ends. CDR3 sequence (DNA): TGTGCCAGCTTTGGGGGGCGAGGTGAGGGCACTGAAGCTTTCTTT. It yields the protein CASFGGRGEGTEAFF.

The table lists this clone with a count of one. The chain recombines TRBV18 with TRBJ1-1; D is undetermined. The CDR3 is made up of 14 amino acids. The germline V gene has CDR1 KGHSH and CDR2 LQKENI. Trimming pared 0 bases from V and 0 bases from J, leaving 5 bases between. In DNA form, the CDR3 reads TGTGCCAGCTCACCACCGTCGGTGAACACTGAAGCTTTCTTT. It is translated as CASSPPSVNTEAFF.

This chain joins TRBV7-6 and TRBJ2-7, with TRBD2 matching 10 bases. Germline V CDR1 and CDR2: SGHVS, FNYEAQ. The CDR3 loop spans 15 amino acids. V lost 1 base and J lost 5; bases outside the gene matches: 5. This CDR3 is CASSLEAGGPHEQYF. The DNA for the CDR3 is TGTGCCAGCAGCTTAGAAGCGGGAGGGCCCCACGAGCAGTACTTC.

The gene calls are TRBV5-1 and TRBJ1-1, with 7 bases aligning to TRBD1. The ends lost 0 bases at V and 0 bases at J; junction bases unmatched: 5. This CDR3 is 16 amino acids long. From germline, CDR1 is SGHRS and CDR2 YFSETQ. The CDR3, as DNA: TGCGCCAGCAGCTTGGAACCACAGGGGCTGAACACTGAAGCTTTCTTT. As protein: CASSLEPQGLNTEAFF.

The chain uses TRBV3-1 (or the pseudogene TRBV3-2) and TRBJ2-3; TRBD1 matches at 9 bases. V was clipped by 7 bases and J by 3 bases; unmatched bases: 5. This CDR3 contains 14 residues. CDR1 LGHDT and CDR2 YNNKEL come from the germline V gene (reference sequence). Written as DNA, the CDR3 is TGTGCCAGCACCCCCGGGACAGGGACAGATACGCAGTATTTT. This encodes CASTPGTGTDTQYF.

The genes are TRBV6-1 and TRBJ1-2, with 8 bases that match TRBD1. V shed 3 bases and J 0 bases; nucleotides not matched to a gene: 9. The CDR3 contains 17 residues. Germline V CDR1 and CDR2: MNHNS, SASEGT. The CDR3 protein is CASSDASQGAANYGYTF. DNA of the CDR3: TGTGCCAGCAGTGACGCCTCGCAGGGGGCTGCTAACTATGGCTACACCTTC.

The chain employs TRBV5-1 and TRBJ2-6, with D unresolved. The V gene lost 0 bases and the J gene lost 5 bases, with 12 bases spanning the gap. CDR3 length: 16 residues. Germline V CDR1 and CDR2: SGHRS, YFSETQ. The CDR3: CASSLEADRRANVLTF. The CDR3 bases are TGCGCCAGCAGCTTGGAGGCAGACCGGCGGGCCAACGTCCTGACTTTC.

The gene calls are TRBV5-3 and TRBJ2-7; TRBD1 matches 9 bases. TRBV5-3 counts as an open reading frame of uncertain function. The V gene end was trimmed by 0 bases and the J gene end by 1 base; junction bases not matched to a gene: 5. The CDR3 is 16 residues long. This chain's CDR3 is CARSLGGTGRSYEQYV. CDR3 DNA sequence: TGTGCCAGAAGCTTGGGTGGGACAGGGAGATCCTACGAGCAGTACGTC.

V usage is TRBV27 and J usage is TRBJ1-4; D is perhaps TRBD1 (5 bases). With 2 bases removed from V and 7 bases from J, the gap between germline ends came to 14 bases. This CDR3 contains 15 residues. CDR1 is MNHEY, CDR2 SMNVEV, per germline (reference sequence). DNA of the CDR3: TGTGCCAGCAGTTTACTCCAGGGTGGTAGTGAAAAACTGTTTTTT. It codes for CASSLLQGGSEKLFF. Together with reference TRBV27 and TRBJ1-4, the CDR3 gives the full variable domain: EAQVTQNPRYLITVTGKKLTVTCSQNMNHEYMSWYRQDPGLGLRQIYYSMNVEVTDKGDVPEGYKVSRKEKRNFPLILESPSPNQTSLYFCASSLLQGGSEKLFFGSGTQLSVL.

The chain has TRBV5-1 and TRBJ2-3, with 10 bases that match TRBD1. Germline assignment: CDR1 SGHRS and CDR2 YFSETQ. Trimming took 4 bases from V and 0 from J; bases not matched to a gene: 8. This CDR3 has 17 amino acids. The CDR3 sequence is CASSEEGQGSSTDTQYF. In DNA, the CDR3 is TGCGCCAGCAGCGAGGAGGGACAGGGGTCTAGCACAGATACGCAGTATTTT.

This clone was found once. This chain joins TRBV2 and TRBJ1-2; D is unresolved. The germline V and J ends were trimmed by 6 bases and 8 bases, with 16 bases remaining between them. The length of the CDR3 is 13 residues. CDR1 and CDR2 (germline): SNHLY, FYNNEI. The CDR3 coding sequence is TGTGCCAGCAGGGGTCTAAAAAGGGTGGGCTACACCTTC. Protein: CASRGLKRVGYTF. The full variable domain, with the rest looked up from reference TRBV2 and TRBJ1-2, is EPEVTQTPSHQVTQMGQEVILRCVPISNHLYFYWYRQILGQKVEFLVSFYNNEISEKSEIFDDQFSVERPDGSNFTLKIRSTKLEDSAMYFCASRGLKRVGYTFGSGTRLTVV.

This CDR3 is CAWSRTVNDYEQYF. In DNA, the CDR3 is TGTGCCTGGAGCAGGACAGTGAACGACTACGAGCAGTACTTC. V gene TRBV30 combines with J gene TRBJ2-7; tentative D call: TRBD1 (6 bases). Looked up from germline, CDR1 is GTSNPN and CDR2 is SVGIG (reference sequence). V lost 3 bases and J lost 3, with 15 bases in between. The CDR3 has 14 amino acids.

The rearrangement links TRBV21-1 to TRBJ2-1; TRBD2, as called in the table, went unchecked against the DNA. TRBV21-1 is a pseudogene locus. The CDR3 runs to 17 residues. The CDR3 DNA sequence: TGTGCCAGCAGCAGGGGGGGTGGCGATAGCGGCGGCAATGAGCAGTTCTTC. This encodes CASSRGGGDSGGNEQFF.

The chain uses TRBV29-1 and TRBJ2-5; TRBD2 matches 7 bases. The germline gives CDR1 SQVTM, CDR2 ANQGSEA. The CDR3 length is 14 residues. The V and J ends lost 5 bases and 5 bases, in that order; junction bases with no gene match: 11. CDR3 sequence reads: CSVPKAGAGETQYF. For the CDR3, the DNA is TGCAGCGTTCCCAAGGCGGGAGCGGGGGAGACCCAGTACTTC.

DNA for the CDR3: TGTGCCAGCAGCTTAGGACTAGCGGGAGTCCCAGATACGCAGTATTTT. Translated: CASSLGLAGVPDTQYF. The rearrangement uses TRBV11-3 and TRBJ2-3; TRBD2 matches at 12 bases. Germline V gives CDR1 SGHNT, CDR2 YENEEA. The V and J ends lost 1 base and 4 bases, in that order; junction bases with no gene match: 3. There are 16 residues in the CDR3.

The rearrangement uses TRBV5-1 and TRBJ2-1; TRBD2 matches 8 bases. V lost 2 bases, J lost 6 bases, and 4 bases stayed unmatched. Per the germline V gene, CDR1 is SGHRS and CDR2 is YFSETQ. This CDR3 contains 14 residues. The CDR3 spells CASSFSGDINEQFF. In nucleotides, the CDR3 is TGCGCCAGCAGCTTTAGCGGGGATATCAATGAGCAGTTCTTC.

In its sample, this clone was seen once. The chain uses TRBV4-1 and TRBJ2-1, with D possibly TRBD1 on 5 matching bases. In germline, CDR1 is MGHRA, CDR2 YSYEKL. The CDR3 is made up of 16 amino acids. Between the trimmed V and J ends, which lost 4 bases and 5 bases, there was a span of 18 bases. The DNA of the CDR3 is TGCGCCAGCAGCCGATTCGGCAGGGAATGGGACAATGAGCAGTTCTTC. Protein: CASSRFGREWDNEQFF.

The genes are TRBV2 and TRBJ1-3; a possible D gene is TRBD1 (6 bases). The CDR3 has 17 residues. Germline V gene data show CDR1 as SNHLY and CDR2 as FYNNEI. V lost 6 bases and J lost 0, with 18 bases in between. In DNA form, the CDR3 reads TGTGCCAGCAGAGATCAGACAGGTTCAACCTCTGGAAACACCATATATTTT. Its translation: CASRDQTGSTSGNTIYF.

In this sample, this clone turned up once. J is TRBJ2-2 and V is TRBV3-1 (or the pseudogene TRBV3-2), with TRBD2 matching 11 bases. CDR1 and CDR2 (germline): LGHDT, YNNKEL (reference sequence). V lost 2 bases to trimming and J lost 2 bases; unmatched junction nucleotides: 4. The CDR3 length is 17 residues. CDR3: CASSQRLAGLNTGELFF. CDR3 bases: TGTGCCAGCAGCCAACGACTAGCGGGACTAAACACCGGGGAGCTGTTTTTT.

In its sample, this clone was seen a few times. V and J are TRBV30 and TRBJ1-3; D remains unclear. This CDR3 contains 12 residues. The germline gives CDR1 GTSNPN, CDR2 SVGIG (reference sequence). The V end lost 2 bases, the J end lost 0 bases, and 2 bases lay between the germline ends. This CDR3 is CAWSFSGNTIYF. CDR3 nucleotides: TGTGCCTGGAGTTTCTCTGGAAACACCATATATTTT.

The rearrangement joins TRBV6-5 to TRBJ1-5; D is undetermined. This CDR3 is 13 amino acids long. Germline loops: CDR1 MNHEY, CDR2 SVGAGI. V dropped 4 bases and J dropped 6 bases, with 10 bases sitting between them. In DNA, the CDR3 is TGTGCCAGCAGTTTGGGTCGCGGTCAGCCCCAGCATTTT. Protein sequence: CASSLGRGQPQHF.